A single sample gave rise to the 3 T cell receptor beta chains below, sequenced in a study of T cell clonality in common variable immunodeficiency. Produced via immunoSEQ multiplex PCR; TCRdb's table is partial and in-frame only. The specimen has fewer than 75,000 clones, none found just once. Material: peripheral blood mononuclear cells. The source of these receptors is a person aged 18 to 70 in good health.

This clone has at least ten counts. With the read ending 3 residues before the CDR3 end, the germline J gene is used to fill in that end. The sample has other DNA sequences that encode this CDR3 too. This rearrangement joins TRBV30 to TRBJ1-5; D is possibly TRBD1 (6 bases). The germline V and J ends were trimmed by 0 bases and 4 bases, with 10 bases remaining between them. Germline CDR1 GTSNPN, CDR2 SVGIG (reference sequence). The CDR3 length is 14 residues. The CDR3 spells CAWSVGQGNQPQHF. The sequenced CDR3 bases are TGTGCCTGGAGTGTTGGGCAGGGGAATCAGCCC.

Notes on this clone: The CDR3 goes on 3 residues after the read ends, and that part is filled in from the germline J gene. The chain carries TRBV10-2 and TRBJ2-7; no reliable D call. The CDR3 contains 10 residues. V was cut by 5 bases and J by 6 bases, with 5 bases left in between. The germline V gene has CDR1 WSHSY and CDR2 SAAADI. The sequenced part of the CDR3 DNA is TGCGCCAGCAGTTCGGGCGAG. Residues: CASSSGE. The CDR3 as a whole reads CASSSGEQYF.

This clone was seen ten or more times. The CDR3 end is not reached by the read, which stops 3 residues before it; the germline J gene fills it in. The chain employs TRBV10-1 and TRBJ1-2, with unresolved D. From germline, CDR1 is WNHNN and CDR2 SYGVQD (reference sequence). This CDR3 has 13 residues. Trimming cost V 3 bases and J 1 base, with 6 bases left between them. The CDR3 loop reads CASSENSNYGYTF. Incomplete CDR3 DNA: TGCGCCAGCAGTGAAAACAGTAACTATGGC.